The clone carrying this T cell receptor (beta chain) was picked up a small number of times. Losses at the gene ends were 4 bases for V and 3 bases for J; bases not matched to a gene: 24. The CDR3 consists of 20 residues. The sample is drawn from a study of T-cell reconstitution after alpha-beta-depleted transplantation in children. Unique molecular identifiers were used to barcode this TCRbeta library. Using its own MiXCR run on the PCR reads, TCRdb lists one record per CDR3 protein. The data hold some 530,000 distinct CDR3 sequences, with 12% observed a single time. This sequence joins TRBV12-3 or TRBV12-4 and TRBJ2-7; 7 bases line up with TRBD1. This TCR derives from a human donor who donated a stem cell graft to a child with combined immunodeficiency. The material sequenced was PBMCs from the stem cell graft donor, taken from the stem cell graft. The CDR3 DNA reads TGTGCCAGCAGTTCATCGCTGGGCATCCGGGACAGAGACTTTGGCTACGAGCAGTACTTC. Translated, it gives CASSSSLGIRDRDFGYEQYF.